The text below deals with one T cell receptor (beta chain). The CDR3 is made up of 15 amino acids. Trimming stripped 5 bases from V and 0 bases from J, with 14 bases between. Germline V gene lookup returns CDR1 SGHAT and CDR2 FQNNGV. This record belongs to a study of Ad26.COV2.S vaccination and SARS-CoV-2 variants. Sequenced by immunoSEQ multiplex PCR; TCRdb stores in-frame clones only, minus some. Of hundreds of thousands of clones in the sample, 92% are singletons; the top ten hold under 4%. The receptor was isolated from a human donor who had recovered from COVID-19. V is TRBV11-2 and J is TRBJ2-7; D gene unclear. Sample: peripheral blood, taken after recovery from COVID-19. The CDR3 DNA reads TGTGCCAGCAGCCCCGAAAGTAGACGCTCCTACGAGCAGTACTTC. Translation: CASSPESRRSYEQYF.